The 32 T cell receptor beta chains given below trace back to one sample, sequenced in a study of T cell changes during pregnancy in multiple sclerosis. The assay was immunoSEQ multiplex PCR, and TCRdb's table has in-frame clones only and misses some. The table lists approximately 110,000 clones, roughly 92% of them singletons, with 3% to 3.5% in the top ten. Sample: peripheral blood, taken after pregnancy. The source of these receptors is a female donor with multiple sclerosis, enrolled in a pregnancy study.

The rearrangement links TRBV18 to TRBJ1-4, with 7 bases lining up with TRBD1. The CDR3 extends over 14 amino acids. Germline V gene lookup returns CDR1 KGHSH and CDR2 LQKENI. V lost 5 bases to trimming and J lost 3 bases; unmatched junction nucleotides: 3. The CDR3, as DNA: TGTGCCAGCTCAGAGGGGGCTGCTAATGAAAAACTGTTTTTT. As protein: CASSEGAANEKLFF.

The chain is built from TRBV6-1 and TRBJ2-7; tentatively, D is TRBD1 (6 bases). V was clipped by 7 bases and J by 5 bases, with 21 bases between them. The CDR3 is made up of 15 amino acids. The germline CDR1 and CDR2 sequences are MNHNS and SASEGT. CDR3 sequence reads: CASTTMGARENEQYF. CDR3 coding DNA: TGTGCCAGCACTACGATGGGGGCGCGAGAAAACGAGCAGTACTTC.

The V and J genes are TRBV6-1 and TRBJ2-1, with 13 bases fitting TRBD2. V was pared by 8 bases and J by 7 bases, with 5 bases of the junction left unmatched. The CDR3 consists of 14 residues. Germline V gene lookup returns CDR1 MNHNS and CDR2 SASEGT. The CDR3 here is CASQLAGGVNEQFF. CDR3 sequence (DNA): TGTGCCAGCCAACTAGCGGGGGGGGTAAATGAGCAGTTCTTC.

Comments on this clone: One end of the junction fails to match germline, which may point to a read error. The V gene is TRBV6-5, the J gene TRBJ1-1; D uncertain. The CDR3 is 11 residues long. CDR1 is MNHEY, CDR2 SVGAGI, per germline. The CDR3 loop reads CASGKRQADNF. CDR3 nucleotide sequence: TGTGCCAGCGGAAAAAGGCAAGCAGACAACTTT.

This clone was observed a single time. This chain connects TRBV5-3 to TRBJ2-2, with D unclear. TRBV5-3 is treated as an ORF (open reading frame) with a function not yet certain. The CDR3 spans 16 residues. Between the trimmed V and J ends, which lost 4 bases and 4 bases, there was a span of 17 bases. The CDR3 region is CARSARRRQITGELFF. Written as DNA, the CDR3 is TGTGCCAGAAGCGCCCGGCGGCGGCAGATCACCGGGGAGCTGTTTTTT.

The rearrangement uses TRBV14 and TRBJ2-2, with TRBD2 matching over 10 bases. Germline V gives CDR1 SGHDN, CDR2 FVKESK. The CDR3 is 15 residues long. The J segment lost 4 bases and the V segment lost 8 bases, leaving 7 bases of the junction unmatched. CDR3 in amino acids: CASGDGLAATGELFF. For the CDR3, the DNA is TGTGCCAGCGGGGACGGACTAGCGGCCACCGGGGAGCTGTTTTTT.

This sequence joins TRBV10-3 and TRBJ1-1; 10 bases match TRBD1. CDR3 length: 15 amino acids. The germline CDR1 and CDR2 sequences are ENHRY and SYGVKD. The V gene end was trimmed by 7 bases and the J gene end by 4 bases; junction bases not matched to a gene: 9. The CDR3: CAITTGQGFGTEAFF. CDR3 sequence (DNA): TGTGCCATCACCACGGGACAGGGGTTCGGCACTGAAGCTTTCTTT.

V is TRBV6-5 and J is TRBJ2-7, with 9 bases identical to TRBD2. Trimming took 0 bases from V and 5 from J; bases not matched to a gene: 5. The CDR3 is made up of 15 amino acids. Per the germline V gene, CDR1 is MNHEY and CDR2 is SVGAGI. CDR3 in DNA: TGTGCCAGCAGTTACTCCTATAGCGGGGGTCACGAGCAGTACTTC. It is translated as CASSYSYSGGHEQYF.

The chain joins TRBV9 to TRBJ1-1; perhaps TRBD1 as D (6 bases). V was pared by 4 bases and J by 3 bases, with 19 bases between. The CDR3 totals 16 residues. Germline loops: CDR1 SGDLS, CDR2 YYNGEE. CDR3 amino acids: CASSKQSGALDTEAFF. In nucleotides, the CDR3 is TGTGCCAGCAGCAAACAATCAGGGGCGCTGGACACTGAAGCTTTCTTT. The variable domain in full, completed from reference TRBV9 and TRBJ1-1, reads DSGVTQTPKHLITATGQRVTLRCSPRSGDLSVYWYQQSLDQGLQFLIQYYNGEERAKGNILERFSAQQFPDLHSELNLSSLELGDSALYFCASSKQSGALDTEAFFGQGTRLTVV.

This CDR3 is CASSLDPSSNQPQHF. The CDR3 DNA sequence: TGTGCCAGCAGCTTGGATCCATCCAGCAATCAGCCCCAGCATTTT. The genes are TRBV5-5 and TRBJ1-5; D not resolved. Trimming removed 0 bases from V and 1 base from J, with 8 bases in between. Looked up from germline, CDR1 is SGHKS and CDR2 is YYEKEE (reference sequence). The CDR3 has 15 amino acids.

The chain employs TRBV6-1 and TRBJ1-2; 9 bases are a match to TRBD1. Trimming took 6 bases from V and 3 from J; bases not matched to a gene: 5. The CDR3 has 14 residues. CDR1 and CDR2 (germline): MNHNS, SASEGT. In nucleotides, the CDR3 is TGTGCCAGCAGATTGGGACAGGGAGACTATGGCTACACCTTC. It is translated as CASRLGQGDYGYTF.

This clone was counted a single time. The genes are TRBV5-1 and TRBJ1-1; a possible D gene is TRBD1 (6 bases). V dropped 1 base and J dropped 0 bases, with 10 bases sitting between them. Germline loops: CDR1 SGHRS, CDR2 YFSETQ. The CDR3 consists of 15 residues. The CDR3 sequence: CASSLMDSLNTEAFF. In DNA, the CDR3 is TGCGCCAGCAGCTTGATGGACAGCTTGAACACTGAAGCTTTCTTT.

The chain joins TRBV11-3 to TRBJ2-3; a weak D match, TRBD2 (6 bases). Germline V gives CDR1 SGHNT, CDR2 YENEEA. This CDR3 comprises 16 residues. V lost 7 bases and J lost 2, with 19 bases in between. CDR3 protein: CASTTPGRGTTDTQYF. The CDR3 DNA reads TGTGCCAGCACCACACCTGGCCGGGGGACCACAGATACGCAGTATTTT.

The chain joins TRBV11-2 to TRBJ2-3, with TRBD2 matching 10 bases. This CDR3 comprises 17 residues. V shed 6 bases and J 2 bases; nucleotides not matched to a gene: 11. Looked up from germline, CDR1 is SGHAT and CDR2 is FQNNGV. Here the CDR3 DNA reads TGTGCCAGCAGTCCGACCCACACTAGCGGGGACACAGATACGCAGTATTTT. It translates to CASSPTHTSGDTDTQYF.

The chain uses TRBV6-1 and TRBJ1-2, with D perhaps TRBD1 (6 bases). This CDR3 contains 14 residues. Looked up from germline, CDR1 is MNHNS and CDR2 is SASEGT. Between the trimmed V and J ends, which lost 7 bases and 7 bases, there was a span of 19 bases. The CDR3 DNA reads as TGTGCCAGCACCCTGCTTGGGGGCCGGCGTGGCTACACCTTC. It translates to CASTLLGGRRGYTF.

Concerning this clone itself: The identical CDR3 is also encoded by other nucleotide sequences in the sample. This chain uses TRBV7-9 with TRBJ1-1; D is unclear. The CDR3 is 13 residues long. The germline gives CDR1 SEHNR, CDR2 FQNEAQ (reference sequence). Trimming pared 3 bases from V and 1 base from J, leaving 6 bases between. CDR3 region: CASSLQENTEAFF. In DNA, the CDR3 is TGTGCCAGCAGCTTGCAGGAGAACACTGAAGCTTTCTTT.

This chain uses TRBV9 with TRBJ1-1; a weak D match, TRBD1 (5 bases). Germline V gene sequence: CDR1 SGDLS, CDR2 YYNGEE. The CDR3 sequence is 13 residues long. The V end lost 0 bases, the J end lost 5 bases, and 8 bases lay between the germline ends. CDR3 sequence reads: CASSVGGTTEAFF. Here the CDR3 DNA reads TGTGCCAGCAGCGTAGGAGGGACTACTGAAGCTTTCTTT.

Here the CDR3 reads CASSLSQTVRTEAFF. The CDR3 DNA sequence: TGCGCCAGCAGCTTGTCTCAGACAGTTCGCACTGAAGCTTTCTTT. This chain joins TRBV5-1 and TRBJ1-1; D is possibly TRBD1 (5 bases). The CDR3 sequence is 15 residues long. The V end was cut by 1 base, the J end by 4 bases, with 14 bases between. Germline CDR1 and CDR2: SGHRS and YFSETQ.

The chain employs TRBV4-2 and TRBJ2-5; tentatively, D is TRBD2 (6 bases). CDR1 and CDR2 from the germline V gene are LGHNA and YNFKEQ. This CDR3 is built from 14 residues. The V end lost 5 bases, the J end lost 5 bases, and 15 bases lay between the germline ends. The CDR3 bases are TGTGCCAGCAGCGACCGGGACTCTGGGGAGACCCAGTACTTC. Its translation: CASSDRDSGETQYF.

V usage is TRBV6-1 and J usage is TRBJ2-3, with a weak D call TRBD2 (6 bases). In germline, CDR1 is MNHNS, CDR2 SASEGT. With 1 base removed from V and 6 bases from J, the gap between germline ends came to 8 bases. CDR3 size: 13 residues. CDR3 region: CASSEVGGDTQYF. CDR3 bases: TGTGCCAGCAGTGAAGTGGGAGGTGATACGCAGTATTTT.

Details on this clone: At one of its ends the junction is not consistent with the germline gene, which may arise from a read error. This chain joins TRBV6-1 and TRBJ1-5; TRBD1 matches 8 bases. In germline, CDR1 is MNHNS, CDR2 SASEGT. There are 15 residues in the CDR3. The CDR3 here is CASREEQGASQPQHF. The DNA of the CDR3 is TGTGCCAGCAGGGAAGAGCAGGGGGCGTCTCAGCCCCAGCATTTT.

This clone was observed a single time. V is TRBV11-2 and J is TRBJ2-3; tentative D call: TRBD1 (6 bases). This CDR3 spans 15 amino acids. V was cut by 4 bases and J by 4 bases, with 15 bases left in between. The germline CDR1 and CDR2 sequences are SGHAT and FQNNGV. DNA for the CDR3: TGTGCCAGCAGCTATTCAGGGGAGTACGCAGATACGCAGTATTTT. It is translated as CASSYSGEYADTQYF.

The CDR3 loop is CASSQGPPGQPQHF. The CDR3, as DNA: TGTGCCAGCAGCCAAGGACCTCCGGGTCAGCCCCAGCATTTT. The chain uses TRBV14 and TRBJ1-5; unclear D gene. The germline gives CDR1 SGHDN, CDR2 FVKESK. This CDR3 comprises 14 residues. Trimming pared 1 base from V and 6 bases from J, leaving 10 bases between.

The chain recombines TRBV6-6 with TRBJ1-4; maybe TRBD1 (5 bases). V was pared by 2 bases and J by 6 bases, with 13 bases between. The CDR3 covers 15 residues. Looked up from germline, CDR1 is MNHNY and CDR2 is SVGAGI (reference sequence). CDR3 region: CASSYAQGQDEKLFF. CDR3 sequence (DNA): TGTGCCAGCAGTTACGCGCAGGGTCAAGATGAAAAACTGTTTTTT.

This chain links TRBV13 with TRBJ1-1; 9 bases agree with TRBD1. This CDR3 has 14 residues. Germline CDR1 reads PRHDT; CDR2 reads FYEKMQ (reference sequence). The V and J ends lost 5 bases and 7 bases, in that order; junction bases with no gene match: 8. The CDR3 spells CASSGSDRGFEAFF. CDR3 bases: TGTGCCAGCAGCGGGTCGGACAGGGGTTTTGAAGCTTTCTTT.

V gene TRBV7-8 combines with J gene TRBJ1-5, with D unresolved. Germline CDR1 is SGHVS and CDR2 is FQNEAQ. Trimming cost V 6 bases and J 7 bases, with 16 bases left between them. There are 14 residues in the CDR3. CDR3: CASRTGGSGQPQHF. CDR3 DNA: TGTGCCAGCAGAACCGGAGGGTCCGGCCAGCCCCAGCATTTT.

This clone has only one observation. The chain joins TRBV5-5 to TRBJ1-3; a weak D match, TRBD1 (6 bases). CDR1 is SGHKS, CDR2 YYEKEE, per germline (reference sequence). The ends were cut back, 2 bases at V and 0 bases at J, with 12 bases in the middle. This CDR3 region has 16 residues. The CDR3 loop reads CASSFAGVGSGNTIYF. CDR3 coding DNA: TGTGCCAGCAGCTTCGCAGGGGTTGGCTCTGGAAACACCATATATTTT.

The CDR3: CASSSVEQGHNSPLHF. The CDR3 DNA sequence: TGTGCCAGCAGCAGCGTCGAACAGGGACATAATTCACCCCTCCACTTT. The chain joins TRBV11-2 to TRBJ1-6; a possible D gene is TRBD1 (6 bases). The CDR3 is 16 amino acids. CDR1 SGHAT and CDR2 FQNNGV come from the germline V gene. V lost 5 bases, J lost 5 bases, and 16 bases lay in between.

This chain links TRBV13 with TRBJ2-1; D is unresolved. CDR3 length equals 16 residues. CDR1 and CDR2 (germline): PRHDT, FYEKMQ (reference sequence). The V end lost 4 bases, the J end lost 0 bases, and 13 bases lay between the germline ends. The CDR3 sequence is CASSSASTSSYNEQFF. CDR3 coding DNA: TGTGCCAGCAGCTCCGCTTCCACAAGCTCCTACAATGAGCAGTTCTTC. The entire variable domain, with the rest obtained from reference TRBV13 and TRBJ2-1, is as follows: AAGVIQSPRHLIKEKRETATLKCYPIPRHDTVYWYQQGPGQDPQFLISFYEKMQSDKGSIPDRFSAQQFSDYHSELNMSSLELGDSALYFCASSSASTSSYNEQFFGPGTRLTVL.

V and J are TRBV7-3 and TRBJ2-5, with a tentative D call TRBD2 (7 bases). Germline V gene lookup returns CDR1 SGHTA and CDR2 FQGTGA. V lost 2 bases and J 2 bases, leaving 12 bases between the germline ends. The CDR3 sequence is 15 residues long. CDR3 sequence reads: CASSLGGGPQETQYF. In nucleotides, the CDR3 is TGTGCCAGCAGCTTAGGGGGGGGCCCTCAAGAGACCCAGTACTTC.

A few counts support this clone. V and J are TRBV6-1 and TRBJ1-6; 8 bases agree with TRBD1. With 4 bases clipped from V and 6 bases from J, the junction kept 5 bases outside the gene matches. Germline V lookup: CDR1 MNHNS, CDR2 SASEGT. This CDR3 has 15 residues. As DNA, the CDR3 is TGTGCCAGCAGTGCGACAGGGGAGGCTAATTCACCCCTCCACTTT. It translates to CASSATGEANSPLHF.

This chain connects TRBV7-3 to TRBJ2-1; 7 nucleotides match TRBD2. The J segment lost 4 bases and the V segment lost 2 bases, leaving 8 bases of the junction unmatched. The CDR3 spans 16 residues. Germline V gene data show CDR1 as SGHTA and CDR2 as FQGTGA. The CDR3, as DNA: TGTGCCAGCAGCTTATTTGGCGGGGGAGCTTACAATGAGCAGTTCTTC. Its protein product is CASSLFGGGAYNEQFF.